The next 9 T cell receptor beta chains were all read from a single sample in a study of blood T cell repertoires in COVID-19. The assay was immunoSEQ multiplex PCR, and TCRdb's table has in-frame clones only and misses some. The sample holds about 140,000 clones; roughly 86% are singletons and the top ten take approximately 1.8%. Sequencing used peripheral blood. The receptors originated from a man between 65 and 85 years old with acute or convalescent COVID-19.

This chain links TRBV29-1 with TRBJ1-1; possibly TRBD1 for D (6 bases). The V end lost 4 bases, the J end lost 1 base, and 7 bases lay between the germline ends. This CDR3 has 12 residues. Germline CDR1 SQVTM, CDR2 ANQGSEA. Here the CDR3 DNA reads TGCAGCGTTGCCAGGGGGAACACTGAAGCTTTCTTT. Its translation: CSVARGNTEAFF.

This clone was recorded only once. The CDR3 DNA is TGTGCCAGCAGGCCTAGCGGGGAACGCACAGATACGCAGTATTTT. Translation gives CASRPSGERTDTQYF. The chain uses TRBV2 and TRBJ2-3, with 9 bases identical to TRBD2. The length of the CDR3 is 15 residues. With V trimmed by 6 bases and J by 1 base, 5 bases remained unmatched. Germline lookup yields CDR1 SNHLY and CDR2 FYNNEI.

This CDR3 reads CATSTRDRGRANTEAFF. In DNA, the CDR3 is TGTGCCACCAGCACGCGGGACAGGGGTCGGGCGAACACTGAAGCTTTCTTT. The rearrangement uses TRBV15 and TRBJ1-1; 10 nucleotides agree with TRBD1. This CDR3 spans 17 amino acids. Unmatched junction bases numbered 9, after V lost 4 bases and J lost 1 base. Germline V gives CDR1 LNHNV, CDR2 YYDKDF (reference sequence).

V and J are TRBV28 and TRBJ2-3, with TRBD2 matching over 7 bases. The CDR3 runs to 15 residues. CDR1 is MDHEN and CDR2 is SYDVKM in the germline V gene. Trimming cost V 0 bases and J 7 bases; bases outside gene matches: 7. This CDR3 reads CASSLWGEGQNTQYF. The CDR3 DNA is TGTGCCAGCAGTTTATGGGGGGAGGGCCAGAATACGCAGTATTTT. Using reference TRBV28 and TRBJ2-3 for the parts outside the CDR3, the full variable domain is DVKVTQSSRYLVKRTGEKVFLECVQDMDHENMFWYRQDPGLGLRLIYFSYDVKMKEKGDIPEGYSVSREKKERFSLILESASTNQTSMYLCASSLWGEGQNTQYFGPGTRLTVL.

This chain's CDR3 is CASSEAGSGNTIYF. In nucleotides, the CDR3 is TGTGCCAGCAGTGAAGCGGGTAGTGGAAACACCATATATTTT. This rearrangement joins TRBV25-1 to TRBJ1-3; no firm D call. This CDR3 region has 14 residues. Germline V CDR1 and CDR2: MGHDK, SYGVNS. Deletions cut 2 bases from V and 3 bases from J, with 8 bases between. Using reference TRBV25-1 and TRBJ1-3 for the parts outside the CDR3, the full variable domain is EADIYQTPRYLVIGTGKKITLECSQTMGHDKMYWYQQDPGMELHLIHYSYGVNSTEKGDLSSESTVSRIRTEHFPLTLESARPSHTSQYLCASSEAGSGNTIYFGEGSWLTVV.

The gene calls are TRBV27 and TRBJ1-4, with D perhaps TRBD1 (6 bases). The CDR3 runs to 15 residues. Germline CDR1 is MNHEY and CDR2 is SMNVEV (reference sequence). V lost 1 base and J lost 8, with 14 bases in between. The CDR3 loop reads CASSLWGTQGEKLFF. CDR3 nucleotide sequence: TGTGCCAGCAGTTTATGGGGCACCCAGGGGGAAAAACTGTTTTTT.

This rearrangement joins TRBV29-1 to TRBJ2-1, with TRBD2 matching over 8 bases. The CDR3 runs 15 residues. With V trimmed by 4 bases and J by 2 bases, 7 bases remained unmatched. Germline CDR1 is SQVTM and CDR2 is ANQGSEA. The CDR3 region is CSVVTGGRPYNEQFF. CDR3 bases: TGCAGCGTTGTTACGGGGGGGCGGCCCTACAATGAGCAGTTCTTC.

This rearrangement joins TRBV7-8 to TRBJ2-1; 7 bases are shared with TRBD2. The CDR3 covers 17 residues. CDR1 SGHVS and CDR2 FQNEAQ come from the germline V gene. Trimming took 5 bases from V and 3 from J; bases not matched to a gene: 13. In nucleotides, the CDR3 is TGTGCCAGCAGCCAAGGCTCCCTAGCGGAGAACTACAATGAGCAGTTCTTC. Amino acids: CASSQGSLAENYNEQFF.

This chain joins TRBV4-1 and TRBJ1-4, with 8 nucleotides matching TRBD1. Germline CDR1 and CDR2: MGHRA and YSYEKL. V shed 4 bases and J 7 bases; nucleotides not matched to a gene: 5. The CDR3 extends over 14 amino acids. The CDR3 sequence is CASSRGQGVEKLFF. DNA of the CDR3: TGCGCCAGCAGCCGAGGACAGGGAGTTGAAAAACTGTTTTTT.